These 31 T cell receptor beta chains share one sample of origin, sequenced in a study of blood T cell repertoires in COVID-19 (dated by TCRdb to between 2020 and 2021). The library was obtained by the immunoSEQ multiplex PCR assay. TCRdb retrieved this table from immuneACCESS and kept in-frame rearrangements only. Not all clones are present; in checked studies, unresolved V genes account for under half, and no reason is known for the remainder. The sample contains 95,000 to 150,000 clones, just over 85% of them found a single time. Approximately 4.2% of the sample belongs to the ten largest clones. The source material was peripheral blood. These TCRs come from a man aged 35 to 55 with acute or convalescent COVID-19.

This chain uses TRBV7-2 with TRBJ1-4; 8 nucleotides line up with TRBD1. The CDR3 has 14 amino acids. Germline values: CDR1 SGHTA, CDR2 FQGNSA. Trimming removed 4 bases from V and 10 bases from J; junction bases left unmatched: 8. CDR3 sequence reads: CASSYGQGSGKLFF. CDR3 bases: TGTGCCAGCAGCTACGGACAGGGTAGTGGAAAACTGTTTTTT.

This rearrangement joins TRBV7-9 to TRBJ2-7, with D perhaps TRBD1 (6 bases). Per germline, CDR1 SEHNR and CDR2 FQNEAQ (reference sequence). V was cut by 5 bases and J by 0 bases, with 8 bases left in between. The CDR3 loop spans 13 amino acids. The DNA of the CDR3 is TGTGCCAGCAGCCCGGACAGCTCCTACGAGCAGTACTTC. Residues: CASSPDSSYEQYF.

This clone showed up just once. The V gene is TRBV5-1, the J gene TRBJ2-1; a weak D match, TRBD1 (5 bases). The CDR3 extends over 15 amino acids. The germline V and J ends were trimmed by 0 bases and 9 bases, with 16 bases remaining between them. Germline V gene lookup returns CDR1 SGHRS and CDR2 YFSETQ. This chain's CDR3 is CASSLDWGSGFEQFF. CDR3 bases: TGCGCCAGCAGCTTGGATTGGGGCTCGGGTTTTGAGCAGTTCTTC.

V gene TRBV19 combines with J gene TRBJ1-1; 8 bases are shared with TRBD1. Germline CDR1 and CDR2: LNHDA and SQIVND (reference sequence). J was trimmed by 0 bases and V by 3 bases; bases with no gene match: 6. CDR3 size: 16 residues. Here the CDR3 reads CASSIGRGQVNTEAFF. In DNA form, the CDR3 reads TGTGCCAGTAGTATCGGACGGGGACAGGTGAACACTGAAGCTTTCTTT. The whole variable domain, remainder taken from reference TRBV19 and TRBJ1-1, is DGGITQSPKYLFRKEGQNVTLSCEQNLNHDAMYWYRQDPGQGLRLIYYSQIVNDFQKGDIAEGYSVSREKKESFPLTVTSAQKNPTAFYLCASSIGRGQVNTEAFFGQGTRLTVV.

The rearrangement links TRBV6-1 to TRBJ1-6; 8 bases fit TRBD1. This CDR3 has 19 amino acids. V trimming: 1 base; J trimming: 1 base; junction bases outside the gene matches: 9. CDR1 and CDR2 from the germline V gene are MNHNS and SASEGT. The CDR3 here is CASSEGGRGHDSYNSPLHF. The CDR3 coding sequence is TGTGCCAGCAGTGAAGGGGGCAGGGGGCATGATTCCTATAATTCACCCCTCCACTTT.

The J gene is TRBJ1-5, the V gene TRBV7-2; 12 bases fit TRBD1. This CDR3 has 14 residues. Germline CDR1 reads SGHTA; CDR2 reads FQGNSA. Trimming took 6 bases from V and 6 from J; bases not matched to a gene: 3. The CDR3 nucleotides are TGTGCCAGCAGTCCGGGACAGGGGGCTCAGCCCCAGCATTTT. Protein: CASSPGQGAQPQHF.

The rearrangement uses TRBV19 and TRBJ1-2, with D perhaps matching TRBD1 (5 bases). The germline CDR1 and CDR2 sequences are LNHDA and SQIVND (reference sequence). V was cut by 4 bases and J by 4 bases, with 16 bases left in between. The CDR3 length is 15 residues. The CDR3 loop reads CASSNGRGPTYGYTF. In nucleotides, the CDR3 is TGTGCCAGTAGTAATGGGCGGGGACCCACCTATGGCTACACCTTC.

This clone came up a few times. This rearrangement joins TRBV2 to TRBJ1-2; TRBD1 matches at 11 bases. V gave up 7 bases and J gave up 0 bases; unmatched junction bases: 10. The CDR3 is made up of 17 amino acids. Germline lookup yields CDR1 SNHLY and CDR2 FYNNEI. The CDR3 spells CASTLRDRGVSNYGYTF. The CDR3 nucleotides are TGTGCCAGCACGCTTCGGGACAGGGGGGTCTCTAACTATGGCTACACCTTC.

The chain couples TRBV7-6 to TRBJ2-7; 10 bases are a match to TRBD2. J gave up 6 bases and V 5 bases, and 7 bases lay outside the gene matches. The CDR3 loop spans 14 amino acids. The germline V gene has CDR1 SGHVS and CDR2 FNYEAQ. The CDR3 bases are TGTGCCAGCAGCCGCGGGACTAGCGAGGGCGAGCAGTACTTC. Amino acids: CASSRGTSEGEQYF.

The CDR3 DNA follows: TGTGCCAGCAGCGCCCACACAGGGGTTTACAATGAGCAGTTCTTC. Encoded protein: CASSAHTGVYNEQFF. The chain employs TRBV11-2 and TRBJ2-1, with 7 bases aligning to TRBD1. Germline CDR1 is SGHAT and CDR2 is FQNNGV. Trimming took 5 bases from V and 4 from J; bases not matched to a gene: 8. There are 15 residues in the CDR3.

This clone was detected a few times. This chain links TRBV29-1 with TRBJ1-3, with D maybe TRBD1 (5 bases). The V end was cut by 7 bases, the J end by 2 bases, with 12 bases between. From germline, CDR1 is SQVTM and CDR2 ANQGSEA. This CDR3 is built from 13 residues. This CDR3 is CSAQDTTGNTIYF. In DNA form, the CDR3 reads TGCAGCGCCCAGGACACTACTGGAAACACCATATATTTT.

V and J are TRBV18 and TRBJ2-7; 8 positions match TRBD2. Germline V lookup: CDR1 KGHSH, CDR2 LQKENI. The trim removed 3 bases at V and 3 bases at J, leaving 7 bases unmatched. This CDR3 contains 15 residues. The CDR3 nucleotides are TGTGCCAGCTCACCCGGGGGGGGGAGGTTCTACGAGCAGTACTTC. This translates into CASSPGGGRFYEQYF.

The chain employs TRBV27 and TRBJ2-1, with 14 bases fitting TRBD2. CDR1 is MNHEY, CDR2 SMNVEV, per germline (reference sequence). The ends lost 5 bases at V and 2 bases at J; junction bases unmatched: 2. This CDR3 is built from 16 residues. The CDR3 DNA sequence: TGTGCCAGCAGTCTGGGACTAGCGGGAGCCTACAATGAGCAGTTCTTC. It encodes CASSLGLAGAYNEQFF.

This clone was seen just once. The rearrangement uses TRBV27 and TRBJ2-1, with a tentative D call TRBD2 (5 bases). The CDR3 runs to 15 residues. Deletions cut 2 bases from V and 0 bases from J, with 8 bases between. The germline CDR1 and CDR2 sequences are MNHEY and SMNVEV (reference sequence). In DNA form, the CDR3 reads TGTGCCAGCAGTTTAGCGGGCCTCTCCTACAATGAGCAGTTCTTC. Amino acid sequence: CASSLAGLSYNEQFF.

The chain couples TRBV3-1 (or the pseudogene TRBV3-2) to TRBJ1-2; unclear D gene. V dropped 4 bases and J dropped 2 bases, with 14 bases sitting between them. Germline V lookup: CDR1 LGHDT, CDR2 YNNKEL (reference sequence). The CDR3 spans 15 residues. The CDR3 DNA is TGTGCCAGCAGCCCGGGTCCTACAAGGAACTATGGCTACACCTTC. Protein sequence: CASSPGPTRNYGYTF.

The chain links TRBV6-1 to TRBJ1-5; the match to TRBD1 covers 9 bases. The CDR3 runs to 15 residues. Trimming took 7 bases from V and 4 from J; bases not matched to a gene: 8. Germline values: CDR1 MNHNS, CDR2 SASEGT. The CDR3 loop is CASIVDRGGNQPQHF. Written as DNA, the CDR3 is TGTGCCAGCATTGTAGACAGGGGGGGTAATCAGCCCCAGCATTTT.

The chain employs TRBV19 and TRBJ2-7; 7 bases align to TRBD1. Germline trimming cut 7 bases from V and 2 bases from J; bases unmatched to any gene: 8. CDR1 and CDR2 (germline): LNHDA, SQIVND (reference sequence). The CDR3 has 14 residues. The CDR3 spells CASKPRDSTYEQYF. The CDR3 DNA sequence: TGTGCCAGTAAACCCCGGGACAGCACCTACGAGCAGTACTTC.

This chain connects TRBV9 to TRBJ1-2; D not certain. The V gene lost 7 bases and the J gene lost 0 bases, with 13 bases spanning the gap. The germline V gene encodes CDR1 SGDLS and CDR2 YYNGEE. This CDR3 is 14 amino acids long. The CDR3 DNA reads TGTGCCAGCGCGGAGAGGGAGCCTAACTATGGCTACACCTTC. Translating it yields CASAEREPNYGYTF.

V and J are TRBV27 and TRBJ2-7, with 8 bases that match TRBD2. Unmatched junction bases numbered 12, after V lost 4 bases and J lost 7 bases. CDR1 is MNHEY and CDR2 is SMNVEV in the germline V gene (reference sequence). The CDR3 runs to 15 residues. The CDR3 is CASSWTLGRGAEQYF. The CDR3 bases are TGTGCCAGCAGTTGGACCCTCGGGCGGGGGGCTGAGCAGTACTTC.

The sample holds a few counts of this clone. This chain joins TRBV6-5 and TRBJ1-1; D possibly corresponds to TRBD1 (5 bases). The CDR3 length is 15 residues. V gave up 6 bases and J gave up 3 bases, with 17 bases separating them. Germline assignment: CDR1 MNHEY and CDR2 SVGAGI. Written as DNA, the CDR3 is TGTGCCAGCAGCATCCGGGGGGTGGGCGACACTGAAGCTTTCTTT. This sequence encodes CASSIRGVGDTEAFF.

The sample holds a few counts of this clone. The chain couples TRBV6-1 to TRBJ2-4, with 7 positions matching TRBD2. Trimming took 3 bases from V and 9 from J; bases not matched to a gene: 11. CDR1 and CDR2 from the germline V gene are MNHNS and SASEGT. The CDR3 runs 15 residues. The DNA of the CDR3 is TGTGCCAGCAGTGACGGGAGGTCCGTTGATAGCATTCAGTACTTC. Encoded protein: CASSDGRSVDSIQYF.

The chain joins TRBV6-5 to TRBJ2-3; possibly TRBD1 for D (6 bases). Between the trimmed V and J ends, which lost 7 bases and 0 bases, there was a span of 14 bases. The CDR3 spans 15 residues. Germline assignment: CDR1 MNHEY and CDR2 SVGAGI. Here the CDR3 DNA reads TGTGCCAGCATAGGGGCAGGGGCTAGCACAGATACGCAGTATTTT. It translates to CASIGAGASTDTQYF.

This chain connects TRBV5-1 to TRBJ1-1; D gene uncertain. Per the germline V gene, CDR1 is SGHRS and CDR2 is YFSETQ. The V and J ends lost 2 bases and 0 bases respectively, with 8 bases between them. There are 14 residues in the CDR3. CDR3 sequence (DNA): TGCGCCAGCAGCTTCGCAGGCATGAACACTGAAGCTTTCTTT. Amino acids: CASSFAGMNTEAFF.

This chain connects TRBV15 to TRBJ1-1; 9 bases align to TRBD1. The germline CDR1 and CDR2 sequences are LNHNV and YYDKDF (reference sequence). The CDR3 runs 16 residues. Unmatched junction bases numbered 8, after V lost 2 bases and J lost 4 bases. In DNA form, the CDR3 reads TGTGCCACCAGCAGACCCGGGACAGGGCGGCCCACTGAAGCTTTCTTT. It yields the protein CATSRPGTGRPTEAFF.

The chain couples TRBV19 to TRBJ2-3, with D perhaps TRBD1 (6 bases). CDR1 and CDR2 (germline): LNHDA, SQIVND (reference sequence). The CDR3 covers 17 residues. Trimming shortened V by 2 bases and J by 3 bases, and 18 bases separated the two germline ends. The CDR3 DNA reads as TGTGCCAGTAGTATACCCCAGGGGTTAGTTGGGACAGATACGCAGTATTTT. This codes for CASSIPQGLVGTDTQYF. The complete variable domain, with remaining parts taken from reference TRBV19 and TRBJ2-3, reads DGGITQSPKYLFRKEGQNVTLSCEQNLNHDAMYWYRQDPGQGLRLIYYSQIVNDFQKGDIAEGYSVSREKKESFPLTVTSAQKNPTAFYLCASSIPQGLVGTDTQYFGPGTRLTVL.

The chain recombines TRBV9 with TRBJ2-3, with 7 bases lining up with TRBD2. This CDR3 region has 16 residues. The germline V gene has CDR1 SGDLS and CDR2 YYNGEE. J lost 3 bases, V lost 4 bases, and 11 bases had no gene match. The CDR3 sequence is CASSPGAGVGTDTQYF. In DNA, the CDR3 is TGTGCCAGCAGCCCTGGCGCGGGAGTTGGTACAGATACGCAGTATTTT.

The V gene is TRBV5-1, the J gene TRBJ2-7; TRBD1 aligns across 8 bases. Germline CDR1 is SGHRS and CDR2 is YFSETQ. CDR3 length: 16 residues. The trim removed 5 bases at V and 2 bases at J, leaving 12 bases unmatched. DNA of the CDR3: TGCGCCAGCAGGGAGGGTCCGGGACAGGAGACCTACGAGCAGTACTTC. This sequence encodes CASREGPGQETYEQYF.

The rearrangement uses TRBV11-3 and TRBJ1-3, with 9 bases lining up with TRBD1. The J segment lost 0 bases and the V segment lost 4 bases, leaving 4 bases of the junction unmatched. Looked up from germline, CDR1 is SGHNT and CDR2 is YENEEA. The CDR3 spans 16 residues. CDR3 bases: TGTGCCAGCAGCTCCCGGACAGGGGACTCTGGAAACACCATATATTTT. Amino acids: CASSSRTGDSGNTIYF.

This chain connects TRBV5-1 to TRBJ2-3, with 13 nucleotides matching TRBD2. The CDR3 is made up of 16 amino acids. V lost 2 bases to trimming and J lost 1 base; unmatched junction nucleotides: 1. The V gene's germline CDR1 is SGHRS and CDR2 YFSETQ. The DNA of the CDR3 is TGCGCCAGCAGCTTACTAGCGGGGGGGCGCACAGATACGCAGTATTTT. It is translated as CASSLLAGGRTDTQYF.

The CDR3 is CASSGYRGDEKLFF. CDR3 coding DNA: TGTGCCAGCAGCGGATACAGGGGGGATGAAAAACTGTTTTTT. The chain combines TRBV9 with TRBJ1-4; TRBD1 matches 8 bases. Per germline, CDR1 SGDLS and CDR2 YYNGEE. Trimming removed 3 bases from V and 6 bases from J; junction bases left unmatched: 4. This CDR3 is 14 amino acids long.

The J gene is TRBJ1-1, the V gene TRBV30, with no clear D. Per the germline V gene, CDR1 is GTSNPN and CDR2 is SVGIG (reference sequence). The CDR3 spans 12 residues. V lost 3 bases and J lost 5, with 10 bases in between. The CDR3 bases are TGTGCCTGGAGCCCCCGGAGAACTGAAGCTTTCTTT. Protein: CAWSPRRTEAFF.